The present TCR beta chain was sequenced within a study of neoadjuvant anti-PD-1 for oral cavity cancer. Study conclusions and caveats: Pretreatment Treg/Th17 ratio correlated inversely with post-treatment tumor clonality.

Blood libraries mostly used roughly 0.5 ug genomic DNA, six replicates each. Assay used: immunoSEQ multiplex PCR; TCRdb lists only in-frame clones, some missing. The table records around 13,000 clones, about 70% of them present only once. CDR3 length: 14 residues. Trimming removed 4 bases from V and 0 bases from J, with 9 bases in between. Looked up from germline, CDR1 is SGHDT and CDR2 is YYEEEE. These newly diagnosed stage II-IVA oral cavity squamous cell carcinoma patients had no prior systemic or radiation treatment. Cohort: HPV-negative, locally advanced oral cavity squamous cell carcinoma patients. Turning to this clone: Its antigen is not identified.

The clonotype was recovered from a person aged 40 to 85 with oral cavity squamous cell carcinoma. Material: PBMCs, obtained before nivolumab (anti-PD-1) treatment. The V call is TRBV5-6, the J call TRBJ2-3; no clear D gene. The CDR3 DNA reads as TGTGCCAGCAGCGCAAGCTATAGCACAGATACGCAGTATTTT. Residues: CASSASYSTDTQYF.